This T cell receptor (beta chain) comes out of a study of CD8+ T cells in alopecia areata. This CDR3 has 13 residues. With 0 bases removed from V and 5 bases from J, the gap between germline ends came to 11 bases. Germline CDR1 and CDR2: GTSNPN and SVGIG (reference sequence). RNA was isolated and reverse transcribed to cDNA, the sequencing template. Clones were read by immunoSEQ multiplex PCR, and TCRdb kept only the in-frame ones, dropping some. Of some 170,000 clones listed, approximately 52% are singletons. Note on this clone: What it binds is not known.

The study's findings and limits: Sequence data from scalp samples additionally include resident alphabeta T cells of normal skin.

Noted treatment: oral pan-JAK inhibitor, 5-10 mg twice daily. The clonotype originates from a human donor with alopecia areata. The specimen was CD4+ T cells sorted from blood, collected at approximately week 60, from a patient treated with tofacitinib. The chain recombines TRBV30 with TRBJ2-7; maybe TRBD2 (7 bases). CDR3 nucleotides: TGTGCCTGGAGTGTCCGAGGGGGGGACGAGCAGTACTTC. This codes for CAWSVRGGDEQYF. The entire variable domain, with the rest obtained from reference TRBV30 and TRBJ2-7, is as follows: SQTIHQWPATLVQPVGSPLSLECTVEGTSNPNLYWYRQAAGRGLQLLFYSVGIGQISSEVPQNLSASRPQDRQFILSSKKLLLSDSGFYLCAWSVRGGDEQYFGPGTRLTVT.